This TCR beta chain was recovered during a study of T-cell memory formation after mild COVID-19 (dated by TCRdb to the early 2020s). General notes on the study: Most TCR sequence clusters were specific to one of the two donors. In two donors, T-cell clones that expanded and contracted after mild COVID-19 were followed by sequencing TCRalpha and TCRbeta repertoires longitudinally. The cohort comprised two young, previously healthy adult volunteers, one female and one male.

V is cut back by 0 bases and J by 4 bases, with 4 bases in the junction unmatched. The CDR3 spans 15 residues, from the cysteine through the phenylalanine. Only the CDR3 portion is preserved as DNA: 45 bases, with reading frame beginning at the first base. From the germline V gene, CDR1 is SGHRS and CDR2 is YFSETQ. Sequencing took place on an Illumina NovaSeq 6000. Using 5'RACE with constant-segment primers, TCRalpha and TCRbeta cDNA libraries were constructed, with sample barcodes and unique molecular identifiers added in the process. Trizol reagent was used to extract RNA from every sample. Libraries were amplified in two PCR steps, with a second sample barcode and Illumina TruSeq adapters added in the second step. Libraries were sequenced on an Illumina NovaSeq with 2 x 150 bp paired-end reads. Turning to the authors' computational methods: Demultiplexing of reads and collapsing into UMI-guided consensus sequences were performed with migec v1.2.7. Using mixcr v2.1.11, UMI consensuses were aligned to TRA and TRB V and J templates and then assembled into clonotypes. Clonotypes were classified as expanded or contracted when called significant by both edgeR and NoisET, with noise models trained on biological replicates. For edgeR calls, the thresholds were a false discovery rate-adjusted p below 0.01 and a log2 fold-change of 1. As an exploratory analysis of dynamics, max-normalized trajectories of the 1000 most abundant clonotypes were examined by PCA with hierarchical clustering. Each responding clone was given a CD4 or CD8 phenotype based on the CD4+ and CD8+ repertoires, which had been sequenced separately. TCRdb applied fastp at Q25 and MiXCR to the public reads, then kept only in-frame beta chains. Records with the same CDR3 protein are collapsed into one entry carrying the most frequent genes and DNA. The V and J calls were not made by the authors but by TCRdb's processing. Within this sample are about 160,000 distinct CDR3 sequences, with about 28% of them counted one time only. More than 10% of the sample goes to the ten largest clones.

Details on this clonotype: Its antigen is unknown. No much larger clone is present one base from it, and per-base qualities are unavailable.

Ficoll-Paque density gradient centrifugation was used to isolate PBMCs. General findings and caveats noted by the study authors: Balanced CD4/CD8 phenotypes were observed for clones contracting from day 15 to 85, whereas a bias towards CD4+ was observed for a second wave of clones expanding from day 15 to 37. SARS-CoV-2 specificity of the second-wave clones peaking on day 37 was not confirmed. Only a couple of mild cases were covered by the study, and larger cohorts that include severe cases with pre-infection samples were considered necessary. Contracting CD4+ clones were located mainly in the CM and EM memory subsets, whereas CD8+ clones were found to be enriched in EMRA. Some responding clones were detected in pre-infection memory, which suggested that pre-existing cross-reactive memory T cells had joined the SARS-CoV-2 response.

Sample: PBMCs or a T cell subset sorted from them (not recorded which). This receptor was identified in an adult woman who had mild COVID-19 (a few samples of this study predate the infection). The sample titles of this study are shuffled in the database, so cell type and time point are left out; the donor was told from shared clones. The receptor chain draws on TRBV5-1 and TRBJ2-7; 10 junctional bases match TRBD2. The CDR3 region: CASSLDLAGVYEQYF. The nucleotide sequence is TGCGCCAGCAGCTTGGATCTAGCGGGGGTATACGAGCAGTACTTC.